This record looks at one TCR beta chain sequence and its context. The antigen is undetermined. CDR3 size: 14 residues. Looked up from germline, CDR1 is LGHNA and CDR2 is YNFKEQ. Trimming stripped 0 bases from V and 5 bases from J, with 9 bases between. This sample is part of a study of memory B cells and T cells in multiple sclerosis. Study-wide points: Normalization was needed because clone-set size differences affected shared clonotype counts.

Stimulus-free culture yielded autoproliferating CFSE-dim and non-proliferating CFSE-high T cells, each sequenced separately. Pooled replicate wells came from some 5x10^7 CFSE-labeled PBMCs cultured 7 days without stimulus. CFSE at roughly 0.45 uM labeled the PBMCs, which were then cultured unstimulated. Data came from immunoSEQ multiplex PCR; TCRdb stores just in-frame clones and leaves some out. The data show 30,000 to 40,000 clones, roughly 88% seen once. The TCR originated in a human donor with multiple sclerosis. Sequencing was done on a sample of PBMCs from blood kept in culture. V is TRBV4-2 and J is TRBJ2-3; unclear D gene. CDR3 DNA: TGTGCCAGCAGCCAAGAAGTCCGCCGAGATACGCAGTATTTT. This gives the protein CASSQEVRRDTQYF.